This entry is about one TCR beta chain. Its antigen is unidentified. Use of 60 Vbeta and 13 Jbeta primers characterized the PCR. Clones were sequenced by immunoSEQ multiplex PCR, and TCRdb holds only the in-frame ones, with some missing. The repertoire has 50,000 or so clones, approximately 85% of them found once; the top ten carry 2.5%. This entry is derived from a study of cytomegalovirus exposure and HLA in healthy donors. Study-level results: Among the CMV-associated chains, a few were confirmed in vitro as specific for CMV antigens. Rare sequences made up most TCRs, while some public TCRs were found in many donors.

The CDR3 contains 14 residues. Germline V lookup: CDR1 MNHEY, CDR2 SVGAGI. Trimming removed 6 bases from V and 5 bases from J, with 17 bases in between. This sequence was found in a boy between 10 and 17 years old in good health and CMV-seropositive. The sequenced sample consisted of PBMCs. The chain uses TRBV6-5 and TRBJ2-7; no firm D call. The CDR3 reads CASRYGPTRNEQYF. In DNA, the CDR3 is TGTGCCAGCAGATACGGGCCCACAAGAAACGAGCAGTACTTC.